A selection of T cell receptor beta chains follows, all from one sample in a study of blood T cell repertoires in COVID-19. TCRdb's copy holds only in-frame clones and misses some; the assay was immunoSEQ multiplex PCR. The sample holds 100,000 or so clones, about 81% seen once. The specimen sequenced was peripheral blood. All receptors come from a human donor in a cohort sampled during active COVID-19. Each CDR3 is given with its conserved first and last residue. The D gene is left open where the match is weak. Part of the rows lack a size; the others show once, few, many or a class for expanded clones.

D	V	size	length	J	DNA	CDR3
TRBD1	TRBV6-6	once	16	TRBJ1-5	TGTGCCAGCCTCATCGAGGGACAGGGCAGGAATCAGCCCCAGCATTTT	CASLIEGQGRNQPQHF
NA	TRBV19	NA	17	TRBJ1-4	TGTGCCAGTAGCCCCGACAGCGGGGACTTCGTAAATGAAAAACTGTTTTTT	CASSPDSGDFVNEKLFF
NA	TRBV7-9	NA	12	TRBJ2-5	TGTGCCAGCAGCTTAGTCCGGGAGACCCAGTACTTC	CASSLVRETQYF
NA	TRBV9	NA	15	TRBJ1-1	TGTGCCAGCAGCCCCCGAGGCGGAGGGGAGACTGAAGCTTTCTTT	CASSPRGGGETEAFF
NA	TRBV6-6	NA	16	TRBJ2-1	TGTGCCAGCAGTCGGCGACAGACTCTTGGCCCAGAGGAGCAGTTCTTC	CASSRRQTLGPEEQFF
NA	TRBV5-6	NA	17	TRBJ1-1	TGTGCCAGCAGCCCTTACCAGTCAGCGGGGTCCGTCACTGAAGCTTTCTTT	CASSPYQSAGSVTEAFF
TRBD2	TRBV4-3	NA	15	TRBJ2-3	TGCGCCAGCAGCTCTAGCGGAGGAAACGGAGATACGCAGTATTTT	CASSSSGGNGDTQYF
TRBD1	TRBV14	NA	16	TRBJ2-5	TGTGCCAGCAGCCCCTACAGGGGTCTGTACCAAGAGACCCAGTACTTC	CASSPYRGLYQETQYF
NA	TRBV20-1	NA	10	TRBJ1-1	TGCAGTGTCCCTGTCACTGAAGCTTTCTTT	CSVPVTEAFF
TRBD2	TRBV28	NA	14	TRBJ2-7	TGTGCCAGCACCTCGGGGGGTAGCTCCTACGAGCAGTACTTC	CASTSGGSSYEQYF
NA	TRBV6-2/TRBV6-3	NA	14	TRBJ2-5	TGTGCCAGCAGTTACGTCCAATACCAAGAGACCCAGTACTTC	CASSYVQYQETQYF
NA	TRBV11-2	NA	15	TRBJ1-6	TGTGCCAGCAGCACCCCAGGGGCGCTTGATTCACCCCTCCACTTT	CASSTPGALDSPLHF
TRBD1	TRBV5-6	NA	18	TRBJ2-2	TGTGCCAGCAGCTTGGCGAACCTACGACAGGGGGGTAGAGGGGAGCTGTTTTTT	CASSLANLRQGGRGELFF
NA	TRBV10-3	once	15	TRBJ2-1	TGTGCCATCAGTGAGGGCGCCCCCTCGGGGGATGAGCAGTTCTTC	CAISEGAPSGDEQFF
TRBD1	TRBV5-6	NA	13	TRBJ2-7	TGTGCCAGCAGCTTGGTACAGGGGAGCGAGCAGTACTTC	CASSLVQGSEQYF
TRBD1	TRBV19	NA	14	TRBJ1-2	TGTGCCAGTAGTATTCTCGGACAGGGTGGGGGCTACACCTTC	CASSILGQGGGYTF
NA	TRBV7-2	NA	13	TRBJ2-5	TGTGCCAGCAGCTCCCGACAGGGAGGGACCCAGTACTTC	CASSSRQGGTQYF
TRBD1	TRBV7-2	NA	13	TRBJ1-5	TGTGCCAGCAGCGGACAGGGGAATCAGCCCCAGCATTTT	CASSGQGNQPQHF
NA	TRBV7-2	NA	12	TRBJ1-1	TGTGCCAGCAGCTTATGGAGCACTGAAGCTTTCTTT	CASSLWSTEAFF
NA	TRBV6-5	NA	13	TRBJ1-6	TGTGCCAGCAGCATACAGGATAATTCACCCCTCCACTTT	CASSIQDNSPLHF
TRBD1	TRBV27	NA	15	TRBJ1-2	TGTGCCAGCACCCGCGCGGGACAGGGAGGCTATGGCTACACCTTC	CASTRAGQGGYGYTF
TRBD2	TRBV5-1	NA	18	TRBJ2-2	TGCGCCAGCAGCCGGTCGACTAGCCCCCTCTCTAACACCGGGGAGCTGTTTTTT	CASSRSTSPLSNTGELFF
TRBD1	TRBV6-5	NA	15	TRBJ1-2	TGTGCCAGCAGAACCTCGACAGGGCGCAACTATGGCTACACCTTC	CASRTSTGRNYGYTF
NA	TRBV3-1/TRBV3-2	few	12	TRBJ2-7	TGTGCCAGCAGCCAATCCGAGTACGAGCAGTACTTC	CASSQSEYEQYF
NA	TRBV28	NA	17	TRBJ1-2	TGTGCCAGCAGTCCACTCGCCGGGGACATCCTTAACTATGGCTACACCTTC	CASSPLAGDILNYGYTF